A selection of T cell receptor beta chains follows, all from one sample in a study of T cell responses to AZD1222 COVID-19 vaccine. Produced via immunoSEQ multiplex PCR; TCRdb's table is partial and in-frame only. The sample yields about 120,000 clones, roughly 87% seen once. The sample was peripheral blood, taken 28 days after the second AZD1222 dose. All receptors come from an adult who received the AZD1222 COVID-19 vaccine. The CDR3 runs from the conserved cysteine through the conserved F or W. Each record gives: clone size, V gene, J gene, D gene, CDR3 DNA, CDR3 protein. A D gene is named only where the DNA matches it firmly. Rows give clone size only sometimes, using once, few, many, or a class for an expanded clone.

once	TRBV2	TRBJ1-2	TRBD1	TGTGCCAGCAGGGCCGGGACAGGGGTAGGGGGCTACACCTTC	CASRAGTGVGGYTF
.	TRBV28	TRBJ1-2	.	TGTGCCAGCACCTATACGGGGGCCCAAAGGGGATATGGCTACACCTTC	CASTYTGAQRGYGYTF
.	TRBV6-5	TRBJ1-4	.	TGTGCCAGCAGTTATGGTTCGCGGACGCTCGGTGAAAAACTGTTTTTT	CASSYGSRTLGEKLFF
.	TRBV19	TRBJ1-2	.	TGTGCCAGTTTCCCTAGAGGGGCAGGTGGCTACACCTTC	CASFPRGAGGYTF
.	TRBV4-1	TRBJ1-4	TRBD1	TGCGCCAGCAGCCTTCAGTCCGTAGGACAGGGTTATGAAAAACTGTTTTTT	CASSLQSVGQGYEKLFF
.	TRBV3-1/TRBV3-2	TRBJ1-6	TRBD1	TGTGCCAGCAGCCCTGCACCGGGACAGAATTCACCCCTCCACTTT	CASSPAPGQNSPLHF
.	TRBV5-5	TRBJ1-6	.	TGTGCCAGCAGCTTGGAGACGGTAAAACCCCTCCACTTT	CASSLETVKPLHF
few	TRBV6-6	TRBJ2-1	.	TGTGCCAGCAGTCGCTTCCAGAGTTCCGTTTCCGGTGAGCAGTTCTTC	CASSRFQSSVSGEQFF
.	TRBV11-1	TRBJ1-1	.	TGTGCCAGCAGCTCCGAGCACGGACGGACAAACACTGAAGCTTTCTTT	CASSSEHGRTNTEAFF
.	TRBV19	TRBJ1-1	.	TGTGCCAGTAGTATAGAGGGGGGCACTGAAGCTTTCTTT	CASSIEGGTEAFF
.	TRBV19	TRBJ2-2	.	TGTGCCAGTAGGAAAGCAGGGGCCCGAAACATAGGTCCCGGGGAGCTGTTTTTT	CASRKAGARNIGPGELFF
.	TRBV20-1	TRBJ1-5	.	TGCAGTGCTAGTTCAAGGGGGGGTTGGGCCCAGCATTTT	CSASSRGGWAQHF
once	TRBV7-9	TRBJ1-1	TRBD1	TGTGCCAGCAGCCCCCGGACAGGGACGAATTTTGAAGCTTTCTTT	CASSPRTGTNFEAFF